The 21 T cell receptor beta chains reported below all come from one sample, sequenced in a study of human T cells and chemical hapten exposure. Regarding time point: pre-sensitization, week 0. Treatment described: therapeutic diphenylcyclopropenone sensitization with weekly scalp DPC. A single record per CDR3 protein comes from TCRdb applying MiXCR to the RACE reads. The repertoire holds 85,000 to 120,000 distinct CDR3 sequences, with more than 10% as singletons. The input for sequencing was whole blood, taken in connection with sensitization to the hapten diphenylcyclopropenone (DPC). All receptors come from a woman aged 50 to 65 with alopecia areata. Some clones in this sample may be carry-over from other donors' samples.

In this sample, this clonotype turned up a few times. The chain is built from TRBV3-1 and TRBJ2-5; TRBD1 is a possible D gene (6 bases). CDR3 size: 13 residues. Germline V gene data show CDR1 as LGHDT and CDR2 as YNNKEL (reference sequence). Trimming took off 4 bases at V and 1 base at J, with 7 bases between the two ends. The CDR3 spells CASSPTGQETQYF. The CDR3 nucleotides are TGTGCCAGCAGCCCGACAGGCCAAGAGACCCAGTACTTC.

A note on this clonotype: This may stem from a read error, because a much larger clone lies one nucleotide away. The chain carries TRBV19 and TRBJ2-5; tentatively, D is TRBD2 (6 bases). This CDR3 is built from 15 residues. Germline V CDR1 and CDR2: LNHDA, SQIVND (reference sequence). CDR3 in DNA: TGTGCCAGTAGTACGTTCGGGACTGCCAAAGAGACCCAGAACTTC. This codes for CASSTFGTAKETQNF.

This clonotype was seen only a few times. This chain links TRBV7-2 with TRBJ2-7; D possibly uses TRBD1 or TRBD2 (5 bases each). Germline CDR1 reads SGHTA; CDR2 reads FQGNSA. Trimming left V 4 bases short and J 2 bases short, with 12 bases between. The CDR3 runs to 14 residues. The CDR3 sequence: CASSSRPGPYEQYF. CDR3 sequence (DNA): TGTGCCAGCAGCTCCCGACCGGGGCCCTACGAGCAGTACTTC.

The chain couples TRBV4-2 to TRBJ2-3; D not resolved. The length of the CDR3 is 15 residues. Germline V lookup: CDR1 LGHNA, CDR2 YNFKEQ. The V end was cut by 0 bases, the J end by 2 bases, with 9 bases between. CDR3 protein: CASSQDKYPTDTQYF. The CDR3 region has the DNA TGTGCCAGCAGCCAAGATAAATACCCCACAGATACGCAGTATTTT.

This chain uses TRBV4-1 with TRBJ2-1; D call uncertain. Germline V gene data show CDR1 as MGHRA and CDR2 as YSYEKL. The CDR3 is made up of 16 amino acids. The V gene lost 0 bases and the J gene lost 1 base, with 10 bases spanning the gap. The DNA for the CDR3 is TGCGCCAGCAGCCAAGATCCAGGAACTTCCTACAATGAGCAGTTCTTC. It specifies CASSQDPGTSYNEQFF.

This clonotype was detected only a few times. The V gene is TRBV10-3, the J gene TRBJ2-2, with TRBD2 identical over 7 bases. The V segment lost 10 bases and the J segment 5 bases; nucleotides outside the gene matches: 7. The CDR3 has 13 amino acids. CDR1 and CDR2 from the germline V gene are ENHRY and SYGVKD. The CDR3 loop reads CANRGGRTGELFF. As DNA, the CDR3 is TGTGCCAACCGCGGGGGTCGGACCGGGGAGCTGTTTTTT.

The chain links TRBV20-1 to TRBJ2-3, with 8 nucleotides matching TRBD2. J gave up 2 bases and V 5 bases, and 9 bases lay outside the gene matches. Germline values: CDR1 DFQATT, CDR2 SNEGSKA (reference sequence). The length of the CDR3 is 15 residues. The CDR3 reads CSAQSGGTSTDTQYF. Here the CDR3 DNA reads TGCAGTGCTCAAAGCGGGGGCACTTCCACAGATACGCAGTATTTT.

This clonotype was detected a few times. V is TRBV5-1 and J is TRBJ2-3, with 14 bases lining up with TRBD2. J was trimmed by 4 bases and V by 4 bases; bases with no gene match: 5. Germline V gene data show CDR1 as SGHRS and CDR2 as YFSETQ. CDR3 length: 16 amino acids. The CDR3 region has the DNA TGCGCCAGCAGCCCGACTAGCGGGGGGGCGTCAGATACGCAGTATTTT. Amino acid sequence: CASSPTSGGASDTQYF.

Points on this clonotype: At one of its ends the junction is not consistent with the germline gene, which may arise from a read error. CDR3 coding DNA: TGTGTCAGCAGCCAAGTCGGTCAGAAGGATTACAATGAGCAGTTCTTC. It yields the protein CVSSQVGQKDYNEQFF. J is TRBJ2-1 and V is TRBV14; D is unresolved. Germline V gene sequence: CDR1 SGHDN, CDR2 FVKESK. The CDR3 sequence is 16 residues long.

This clonotype was picked up a small number of times. This chain uses TRBV28 with TRBJ2-1; D may match TRBD1 or TRBD2 (6 bases each). In germline, CDR1 is MDHEN, CDR2 SYDVKM. Trimming cost V 4 bases and J 9 bases, with 10 bases left between them. The CDR3 has 12 amino acids. This CDR3 reads CASSYGGTEQFF. The CDR3 nucleotides are TGTGCCAGCAGTTACGGGGGCACTGAGCAGTTCTTC.

This clonotype was counted many times. The V call is TRBV28, the J call TRBJ2-7; either TRBD1 or TRBD2 may supply D (5 bases each). This CDR3 is built from 15 residues. With 3 bases removed from V and 2 bases from J, the gap between germline ends came to 14 bases. Germline V gene sequence: CDR1 MDHEN, CDR2 SYDVKM. The CDR3 region is CASSLHGARAYEQYF. The DNA for the CDR3 is TGTGCCAGCAGTTTGCACGGGGCCAGGGCCTACGAGCAGTACTTC.

This clonotype was observed at least ten times. Here the CDR3 reads CSARPNRDPIDGYTF. In DNA, the CDR3 is TGCAGTGCTAGACCGAACAGAGACCCAATTGATGGCTACACCTTC. The chain employs TRBV20-1 and TRBJ1-2; D remains ambiguous. This CDR3 region has 15 residues. Trimming shortened V by 2 bases and J by 6 bases, and 19 bases separated the two germline ends. Germline V lookup: CDR1 DFQATT, CDR2 SNEGSKA (reference sequence).

The CDR3 here is CASSLSSYSNQPQHF. The CDR3 nucleotides are TGTGCCAGCAGCTTAAGCAGTTATAGCAATCAGCCCCAGCATTTT. This sequence joins TRBV7-8 and TRBJ1-5; D unclear. Trimming removed 2 bases at V and 0 bases at J, with 8 bases between. The CDR3 consists of 15 residues. Germline CDR1 and CDR2: SGHVS and FQNEAQ.

The V and J genes are TRBV27 and TRBJ1-2, with a tentative D call TRBD1 (6 bases). CDR1 and CDR2 from the germline V gene are MNHEY and SMNVEV (reference sequence). CDR3 size: 13 residues. Deletions cut 4 bases from V and 6 bases from J, with 12 bases between. CDR3 in amino acids: CASSSPGANGYTF. The CDR3 DNA follows: TGTGCCAGCAGTTCTCCGGGGGCCAATGGCTACACCTTC.

This clonotype was counted only a few times. The junction departs from the called germline gene at one end, perhaps through a read error. The V and J genes are TRBV5-1 and TRBJ2-5; perhaps TRBD2 as D (6 bases). The CDR3 sequence is 14 residues long. CDR1 and CDR2 (germline): SGHRS, YFSETQ. CDR3 coding DNA: TGCGCCAGCAGCTCCCGGTCAATAGCGGTAGAGGTGTCGTTC. Protein: CASSSRSIAVEVSF.

This clonotype was observed a handful of times. This chain uses TRBV5-1 with TRBJ2-7; D not resolved. Trimming took off 5 bases at V and 6 bases at J, with 12 bases between the two ends. This CDR3 has 12 residues. Germline CDR1 reads SGHRS; CDR2 reads YFSETQ. CDR3 loop: CASSSDGVEQYF. The CDR3 nucleotides read TGCGCCAGCAGTTCCGACGGTGTCGAGCAGTACTTC.

The genes are TRBV19 and TRBJ2-7; D might be TRBD1 (6 bases). The CDR3 totals 13 residues. The V and J ends lost 8 bases and 5 bases respectively, with 16 bases between them. Germline V gene lookup returns CDR1 LNHDA and CDR2 SQIVND (reference sequence). The CDR3 region has the DNA TGTGCCAGTCGATCGGGGAACAGGGACGAGCAGTACTTC. It is translated as CASRSGNRDEQYF. Full variable domain (missing parts from reference TRBV19 and TRBJ2-7): DGGITQSPKYLFRKEGQNVTLSCEQNLNHDAMYWYRQDPGQGLRLIYYSQIVNDFQKGDIAEGYSVSREKKESFPLTVTSAQKNPTAFYLCASRSGNRDEQYFGPGTRLTVT.

This clonotype came up a few times. V is TRBV7-2 and J is TRBJ2-2, with D unresolved. V lost 6 bases, J lost 1 base, and 6 bases lay in between. Germline V CDR1 and CDR2: SGHTA, FQGNSA. The CDR3 totals 13 residues. CDR3 region: CASSPRNTGELFF. The CDR3 coding sequence is TGTGCCAGCAGTCCGAGGAACACCGGGGAGCTGTTTTTT.

The chain has TRBV9 and TRBJ2-3, with 14 positions matching TRBD2. Germline V CDR1 and CDR2: SGDLS, YYNGEE. This CDR3 region has 17 residues. V lost 4 bases and J lost 3; bases outside the gene matches: 7. Here the CDR3 reads CASSPGTSGSFTDTQYF. For the CDR3, the DNA is TGTGCCAGCAGCCCGGGGACTAGCGGGAGTTTTACAGATACGCAGTATTTT.

This clonotype has more than one count but fewer than ten. The chain employs TRBV4-2 and TRBJ1-5; D is ambiguous. V lost 4 bases and J 2 bases, leaving 15 bases between the germline ends. Germline CDR1 is LGHNA and CDR2 is YNFKEQ. CDR3 size: 16 residues. The CDR3 region has the DNA TGTGCCAGCAGCCTAAGGACGGCTGGGGGCAATCAGCCCCAGCATTTT. Its translation is CASSLRTAGGNQPQHF.

This clonotype was recorded a few times. The chain joins TRBV3-1 to TRBJ2-3; 11 positions agree with TRBD2. The length of the CDR3 is 18 residues. Per germline, CDR1 LGHDT and CDR2 YNNKEL (reference sequence). The V segment lost 1 base and the J segment 0 bases; nucleotides outside the gene matches: 6. This CDR3 is CASSQGAWTSGSTDTQYF. CDR3 DNA sequence: TGTGCCAGCAGCCAAGGGGCTTGGACTAGCGGGAGCACAGATACGCAGTATTTT.